Each of the 24 T cell receptor beta chains below was sequenced from the same sample in a study of monozygotic twins with inflammatory bowel disease. TCRdb reprocessed the 5' RACE reads and reports one entry per CDR3 protein, with no DNA. Its listing shows some 450,000 distinct CDR3 sequences. Sequences were obtained from blood. These receptors all come from a human donor with ulcerative colitis or Crohn's disease, or a healthy co-twin of an affected twin (not recorded which).

The chain combines TRBV9 with TRBJ1-2. Germline V lookup: CDR1 SGDLS, CDR2 YYNGEE. CDR3 length equals 17 residues. The CDR3 loop reads CASSEKRIEGSWRGYTF.

V is TRBV20-1 and J is TRBJ1-1; TCRdb names TRBD1, which stays unverified in the absence of DNA. Germline CDR1 reads DFQATT; CDR2 reads SNEGSKA (reference sequence). The CDR3 is 12 amino acids. The CDR3 sequence: CSAPRGGAEAFF.

The V call is TRBV6-5, the J call TRBJ1-4; without DNA, the TCRdb call of TRBD1 cannot be checked. This CDR3 has 17 residues. Per the germline V gene, CDR1 is MNHEY and CDR2 is SVGAGI. The CDR3: CASSYSSRGATNEKLFF.

The rearrangement links TRBV7-6 to TRBJ2-7; TCRdb selects TRBD1, and the lack of DNA leaves this call unchecked. There are 13 residues in the CDR3. Germline V CDR1 and CDR2: SGHVS, FNYEAQ. CDR3 amino acids: CASSEGTEYEQYF.

The chain uses TRBV15 and TRBJ2-7; as DNA is missing, the TRBD1 call by TCRdb cannot be tested. The length of the CDR3 is 15 residues. Germline CDR1 LNHNV, CDR2 YYDKDF (reference sequence). CDR3 sequence reads: CATSRETGDNYEQYF. Based on the CDR3 plus reference TRBV15 and TRBJ2-7, the full variable domain is DAMVIQNPRYQVTQFGKPVTLSCSQTLNHNVMYWYQQKSSQAPKLLFHYYDKDFNNEADTPDNFQSRRPNTSFCFLDIRSPGLGDTAMYLCATSRETGDNYEQYFGPGTRLTVT.

The chain has TRBV2 and TRBJ2-7; TCRdb's D call, TRBD1, is unchecked because there is no DNA. CDR3 length: 15 amino acids. Germline CDR1 SNHLY, CDR2 FYNNEI. The chain's CDR3 is CASSDGGQRVYEQYF. Full variable domain (outside the CDR3, taken from reference TRBV2 and TRBJ2-7): EPEVTQTPSHQVTQMGQEVILRCVPISNHLYFYWYRQILGQKVEFLVSFYNNEISEKSEIFDDQFSVERPDGSNFTLKIRSTKLEDSAMYFCASSDGGQRVYEQYFGPGTRLTVT.

This sequence joins TRBV10-2 and TRBJ2-7; as DNA is missing, the TRBD1 call by TCRdb cannot be tested. The germline gives CDR1 WSHSY, CDR2 SAAADI. The CDR3 is made up of 13 amino acids. The CDR3 protein is CASQLDNSYEQYF.

The gene calls are TRBV7-2 and TRBJ2-3; TCRdb names TRBD1, which stays unverified in the absence of DNA. Germline CDR1 is SGHTA and CDR2 is FQGNSA. CDR3 length equals 16 residues. This CDR3 reads CASSLSPGTGGDTQYF.

The chain is built from TRBV19 and TRBJ2-2. This CDR3 comprises 13 residues. Looked up from germline, CDR1 is LNHDA and CDR2 is SQIVND (reference sequence). CDR3 in amino acids: CASTQTNAGELFF.

This sequence joins TRBV20-1 and TRBJ1-5; TCRdb lists TRBD1, though no DNA is available to test this call. The CDR3 is made up of 14 amino acids. Germline CDR1 and CDR2: DFQATT and SNEGSKA (reference sequence). CDR3 region: CSARPDNLNQPQHF.

The chain uses TRBV9 and TRBJ2-3; TCRdb's assignment of TRBD1 cannot be checked, as there is no DNA. Per the germline V gene, CDR1 is SGDLS and CDR2 is YYNGEE. CDR3 length equals 16 residues. This chain's CDR3 is CASSVVHGHVADTQYF.

V gene TRBV11-3 combines with J gene TRBJ2-1; TCRdb returns TRBD1, unconfirmable since there is no DNA. CDR1 SGHNT and CDR2 YENEEA come from the germline V gene. This CDR3 is 15 amino acids long. The CDR3 is CASSYDRGEYNEQFF.

The V call is TRBV2, the J call TRBJ1-5; no DNA is available, so the TRBD1 call from TCRdb remains unchecked. Germline CDR1 SNHLY, CDR2 FYNNEI. The CDR3 spans 14 residues. The chain's CDR3 is CASSELTVNQPQHF.

This sequence joins TRBV27 and TRBJ1-6; TCRdb's D call of TRBD1 is untestable without DNA. The CDR3 spans 15 residues. Germline CDR1 reads MNHEY; CDR2 reads SMNVEV (reference sequence). The CDR3 sequence is CASSTRQFYNSPLHF.

The chain combines TRBV7-2 with TRBJ2-7; TCRdb proposes TRBD2, but this gene call is untestable without DNA. The CDR3 runs 12 residues. CDR1 and CDR2 from the germline V gene are SGHTA and FQGNSA. This CDR3 reads CASRPPGGEQYF. The full variable domain, completed using reference TRBV7-2 and TRBJ2-7, is GAGVSQSPSNKVTEKGKDVELRCDPISGHTALYWYRQSLGQGLEFLIYFQGNSAPDKSGLPSDRFSAERTGGSVSTLTIQRTQQEDSAVYLCASRPPGGEQYFGPGTRLTVT.

V usage is TRBV10-3 and J usage is TRBJ1-5; TCRdb's D call of TRBD1 is untestable without DNA. Germline CDR1 ENHRY, CDR2 SYGVKD. CDR3 length equals 15 residues. The CDR3 loop reads CAISESGGGNQPQHF.

The chain couples TRBV10-3 to TRBJ2-3; as DNA is missing, the TRBD1 call by TCRdb cannot be tested. This CDR3 contains 15 residues. Germline V CDR1 and CDR2: ENHRY, SYGVKD. The CDR3 protein is CAIRPTGTSTDTQYF.

The rearrangement joins TRBV2 to TRBJ2-3; the TCRdb D gene call, TRBD2, has no DNA to confirm it. Germline V gene sequence: CDR1 SNHLY, CDR2 FYNNEI. The CDR3 length is 17 residues. CDR3 region: CASKSTTGLAGHDTQYF.

The rearrangement links TRBV2 to TRBJ1-5; TCRdb reports TRBD1, a call that lacks DNA to check it against. This CDR3 is built from 15 residues. Germline CDR1 reads SNHLY; CDR2 reads FYNNEI. This chain's CDR3 is CASRPDSSVNQPQHF.

V and J are TRBV5-1 and TRBJ1-2; the D call of TRBD1 rests on TCRdb alone, since no DNA is present to check it. The CDR3 is 15 residues long. Looked up from germline, CDR1 is SGHRS and CDR2 is YFSETQ. The CDR3: CASSGGTGPVNGYTF.

The J gene is TRBJ1-1, the V gene TRBV11-2; lacking DNA, the TRBD1 call made by TCRdb goes unchecked. Per germline, CDR1 SGHAT and CDR2 FQNNGV. CDR3 length: 15 residues. This chain's CDR3 is CASSWNRGVDTEAFF.

The chain links TRBV6-5 to TRBJ1-1; there is no DNA to check the TCRdb D call of TRBD1. Germline V CDR1 and CDR2: MNHEY, SVGAGI. The CDR3 has 15 amino acids. The CDR3 loop is CASSLRGSGSTEAFF.

This sequence joins TRBV19 and TRBJ1-5. This CDR3 has 15 residues. Looked up from germline, CDR1 is LNHDA and CDR2 is SQIVND (reference sequence). CDR3 in amino acids: CASTKQGGQNQPQHF.

The chain joins TRBV2 to TRBJ1-3; with no DNA, the TCRdb D assignment of TRBD1 cannot be verified. The CDR3 runs 14 residues. Looked up from germline, CDR1 is SNHLY and CDR2 is FYNNEI. The CDR3 protein is CASKPGHIGNTIYF.